This T cell receptor beta chain originates from a study of blood T cell repertoires in COVID-19. As processed by the authors: Nucleated cell counts were estimated from reference gene primer amplification. The table came from immunoSEQ multiplex PCR; TCRdb's copy has only in-frame clones and leaves some out. V, J and clone size reflect that table, while D and trimming were determined from the DNA. The sample lists 200,000 to 300,000 clones, about 90% occurring once. This CDR3 has 11 amino acids. CDR1 and CDR2 (germline): MNHEY, SVGAGI. V gave up 7 bases and J gave up 4 bases, with 7 bases separating them. It was during active infection that Seattle patients were enrolled and then longitudinally followed.

This sequence was found in a man aged 25 to 40 with COVID-19, enrolled during active disease. The V call is TRBV6-5, the J call TRBJ2-5; D might be TRBD1 (6 bases). Sequencing was carried out using peripheral blood. The CDR3 sequence: CASTRGETQYF. In DNA, the CDR3 is TGTGCCAGCACCAGGGGAGAGACCCAGTACTTC.